The present entry profiles one TCR beta chain with its context. Its antigen is as yet unknown. These data are taken from a study of T cell responses to AZD1222 COVID-19 vaccine. Study observations and caveats: With dominance at 160-218 and 743-854, vaccine-associated CD4 TCRs spanned spike.

The V end lost 3 bases, the J end lost 6 bases, and 27 bases lay between the germline ends. CDR1 is MNHGY and CDR2 is SAAAGT in the germline V gene. This CDR3 is built from 18 residues. Sequencing used immunoSEQ multiplex PCR; TCRdb keeps in-frame clones, though not all of them. The profile shows about 150,000 clones, about 87% of them singletons. Sequenced material: peripheral blood, taken on day 0 of MenACWY control vaccination. V and J are TRBV6-8 and TRBJ2-7, with a possible D match to TRBD2 (6 bases). The TCR was taken from an adult in good health. Here the CDR3 DNA reads TGTGCCAGCAGTTATAAGTTCCGGAGGGCGGGCCTACCCTTCGAGCAGTACTTC. As protein: CASSYKFRRAGLPFEQYF.